The 14 T cell receptor beta chains presented below share a single source sample, sequenced in a study of blood T cell repertoires in COVID-19. The data were produced by immunoSEQ multiplex PCR, yet TCRdb's version contains in-frame clones alone and is incomplete. This sample has over 150,000 clones; over 80% occur once, and the top ten carry 2.5% to 3.5%. Sample: peripheral blood. The source is a woman aged 55-75 years with acute or convalescent COVID-19.

The J gene is TRBJ1-5, the V gene TRBV5-1, with 7 bases that match TRBD1. CDR3 length equals 15 residues. Germline trimming cut 0 bases from V and 4 bases from J; bases unmatched to any gene: 4. From germline, CDR1 is SGHRS and CDR2 YFSETQ. DNA of the CDR3: TGCGCCAGCAGCTTGGGGGGGACAGCTAATCAGCCCCAGCATTTT. It specifies CASSLGGTANQPQHF.

This clone was observed once. The chain employs TRBV20-1 and TRBJ1-2, with D perhaps TRBD1 (5 bases). Trimming removed 8 bases at V and 8 bases at J, with 15 bases between. The CDR3 totals 11 residues. Germline loops: CDR1 DFQATT, CDR2 SNEGSKA (reference sequence). Here the CDR3 DNA reads TGCAGTTCCGACAGCAACTTAGGCTACACCTTC. The encoded protein is CSSDSNLGYTF.

The rearrangement joins TRBV6-5 to TRBJ1-3; no clear D gene. Between the trimmed V and J ends, which lost 2 bases and 4 bases, there was a span of 15 bases. CDR1 MNHEY and CDR2 SVGAGI come from the germline V gene. CDR3 length: 16 residues. CDR3 nucleotides: TGTGCCAGCAGTTACGTCTCCGCCGGTAGAGGAAACACCATATATTTT. Translated: CASSYVSAGRGNTIYF.

This chain joins TRBV4-3 and TRBJ1-4; 8 bases match TRBD1. V lost 0 bases and J lost 7; bases outside the gene matches: 10. This CDR3 is built from 17 residues. Germline CDR1 reads LGHNA; CDR2 reads YSLEER. The CDR3 protein is CASSQDWVTGVSEKLFF. The DNA for the CDR3 is TGCGCCAGCAGCCAAGATTGGGTGACAGGGGTTAGTGAAAAACTGTTTTTT.

The chain has TRBV24-1 and TRBJ2-1; TRBD1 is a possible D gene (6 bases). The germline gives CDR1 KGHDR, CDR2 SFDVKD. The V end was cut by 0 bases, the J end by 2 bases, with 7 bases between. The CDR3 loop spans 15 amino acids. The CDR3 is CATSDLGTTYNEQFF. The CDR3 region has the DNA TGTGCCACCAGTGATTTGGGGACAACCTACAATGAGCAGTTCTTC.

This rearrangement joins TRBV27 to TRBJ2-7; a weak D match, TRBD2 (6 bases). The CDR3 totals 15 residues. Trimming pared 4 bases from V and 2 bases from J, leaving 15 bases between. Germline assignment: CDR1 MNHEY and CDR2 SMNVEV (reference sequence). As DNA, the CDR3 is TGTGCCAGCAGTTCCCGGCAGGGAGGACCCTACGAGCAGTACTTC. Protein sequence: CASSSRQGGPYEQYF.

The chain has TRBV19 and TRBJ1-2; no reliable D call. Germline loops: CDR1 LNHDA, CDR2 SQIVND (reference sequence). Trimming shortened V by 3 bases and J by 0 bases, and 5 bases separated the two germline ends. This CDR3 has 13 amino acids. The CDR3 region has the DNA TGTGCCAGTAGTATGGCAGCTAACTATGGCTACACCTTC. Residues: CASSMAANYGYTF.

V is TRBV2 and J is TRBJ1-1; D might be TRBD1 (6 bases). Trimming stripped 6 bases from V and 3 bases from J, with 11 bases between. The germline CDR1 and CDR2 sequences are SNHLY and FYNNEI. This CDR3 is 13 amino acids long. The CDR3 here is CASRITGYTEAFF. For the CDR3, the DNA is TGTGCCAGCAGGATAACAGGGTACACTGAAGCTTTCTTT.

This clone was seen only once. The gene calls are TRBV6-2 or TRBV6-3 and TRBJ2-1; 12 bases are a match to TRBD2. The CDR3 extends over 17 amino acids. CDR1 is MNHEY, CDR2 SVGEGT, per germline. V trimming: 4 bases; J trimming: 4 bases; junction bases outside the gene matches: 8. DNA of the CDR3: TGTGCCAGCAGTTCGGCCCCGGGACTAGCGGGTTACAATGAGCAGTTCTTC. Protein sequence: CASSSAPGLAGYNEQFF.

This clone appeared a single time. J is TRBJ2-3 and V is TRBV9, with D possibly matching TRBD2 (6 bases). Germline assignment: CDR1 SGDLS and CDR2 YYNGEE. The CDR3 is made up of 13 amino acids. Trimming left V 3 bases short and J 4 bases short, with 9 bases between. The chain's CDR3 is CASSGPGADTQYF. The CDR3 bases are TGTGCCAGCAGCGGTCCGGGGGCAGATACGCAGTATTTT.

This chain connects TRBV5-6 to TRBJ1-4; D gene ambiguous. The CDR3 loop spans 14 amino acids. Trimming removed 3 bases at V and 4 bases at J, with 10 bases between. Germline V lookup: CDR1 SGHDT, CDR2 YYEEEE. In DNA, the CDR3 is TGTGCCAGCAGCTCGGGCCGGGGTAATGAAAAACTGTTTTTT. Protein: CASSSGRGNEKLFF.

The chain employs TRBV5-1 and TRBJ1-2; 7 bases align to TRBD1. J lost 4 bases, V lost 0 bases, and 6 bases had no gene match. This CDR3 is 15 amino acids long. Germline V lookup: CDR1 SGHRS, CDR2 YFSETQ. CDR3 bases: TGCGCCAGCAGCTTGGGAGGGGGCGAGACCTATGGCTACACCTTC. Translated: CASSLGGGETYGYTF.

The chain has TRBV30 and TRBJ2-2; D is uncertain. CDR3 size: 14 residues. Trimming pared 4 bases from V and 6 bases from J, leaving 15 bases between. In germline, CDR1 is GTSNPN, CDR2 SVGIG (reference sequence). The CDR3 region is CAWKLTTNPGELFF. The CDR3 DNA reads as TGTGCCTGGAAGCTCACTACCAACCCCGGGGAGCTGTTTTTT.

The gene calls are TRBV5-1 and TRBJ1-1, with a tentative D call TRBD1 (6 bases). Germline V gene data show CDR1 as SGHRS and CDR2 as YFSETQ. This CDR3 has 14 amino acids. V shed 0 bases and J shed 4 bases, with 10 bases lying between them. This chain's CDR3 is CASSLETGSTEAFF. The CDR3 DNA is TGCGCCAGCAGCTTGGAGACAGGTAGCACTGAAGCTTTCTTT.